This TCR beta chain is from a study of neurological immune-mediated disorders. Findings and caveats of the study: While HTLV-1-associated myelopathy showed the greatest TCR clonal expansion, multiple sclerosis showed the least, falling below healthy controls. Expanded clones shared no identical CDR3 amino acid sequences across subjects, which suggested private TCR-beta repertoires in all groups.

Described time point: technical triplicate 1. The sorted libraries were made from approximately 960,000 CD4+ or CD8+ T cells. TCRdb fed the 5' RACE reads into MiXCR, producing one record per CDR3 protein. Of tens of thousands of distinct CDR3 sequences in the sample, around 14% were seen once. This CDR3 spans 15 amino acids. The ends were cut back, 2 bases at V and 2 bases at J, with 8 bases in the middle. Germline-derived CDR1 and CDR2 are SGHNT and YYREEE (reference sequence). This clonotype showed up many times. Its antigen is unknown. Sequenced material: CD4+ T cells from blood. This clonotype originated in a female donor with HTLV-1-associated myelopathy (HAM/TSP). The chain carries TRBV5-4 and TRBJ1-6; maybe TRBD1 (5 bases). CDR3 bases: TGTGCCAGCAGCTTCGGACAAACCTATAATTCACCCCTCCACTTT. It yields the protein CASSFGQTYNSPLHF.